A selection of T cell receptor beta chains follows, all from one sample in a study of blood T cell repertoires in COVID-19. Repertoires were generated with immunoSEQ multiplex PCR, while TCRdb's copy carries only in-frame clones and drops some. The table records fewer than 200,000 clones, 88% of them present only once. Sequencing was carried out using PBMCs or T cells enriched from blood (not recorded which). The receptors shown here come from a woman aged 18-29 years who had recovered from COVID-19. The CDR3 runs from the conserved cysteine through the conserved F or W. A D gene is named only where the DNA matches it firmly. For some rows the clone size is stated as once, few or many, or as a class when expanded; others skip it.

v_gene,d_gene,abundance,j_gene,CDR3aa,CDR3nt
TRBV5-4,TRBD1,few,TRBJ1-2,CASSASGQGNYGYTF,TGTGCCAGCAGCGCCAGTGGACAGGGGAACTATGGCTACACCTTC
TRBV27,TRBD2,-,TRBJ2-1,CASARLAGNNNEQFF,TGTGCCAGCGCAAGACTAGCGGGGAACAACAATGAGCAGTTCTTC
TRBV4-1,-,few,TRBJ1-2,CASSQGPGGDYGYTF,TGCGCCAGCAGCCAAGGGCCTGGCGGAGACTATGGCTACACCTTC
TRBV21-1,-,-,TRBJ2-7,CASSKPPGHLFTEQYF,TGTGCCAGCAGCAAACCCCCGGGACACCTTTTCACCGAGCAGTACTTC
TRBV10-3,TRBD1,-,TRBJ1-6,CASSNQGANVSPLHF,TGTGCCAGCTCTAACCAGGGGGCTAATGTTTCACCCCTCCACTTT
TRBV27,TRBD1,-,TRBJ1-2,CASSANRDSYGYTF,TGTGCCAGCAGTGCCAACCGGGACAGCTATGGCTACACCTTC
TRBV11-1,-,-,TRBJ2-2,CASSVSSTGELFF,TGTGCCAGCAGCGTTAGCTCCACCGGGGAGCTGTTTTTT
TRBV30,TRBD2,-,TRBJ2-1,CASKRREVDNEQFF,TGTGCCTCCAAGAGGCGGGAGGTCGACAATGAGCAGTTCTTC
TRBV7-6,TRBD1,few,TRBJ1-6,CASSLGQGDNSPLHF,TGTGCCAGCAGCTTAGGACAGGGGGATAATTCACCCCTCCACTTT
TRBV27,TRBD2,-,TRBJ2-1,CASNFGGSYSYNEQFF,TGTGCCAGCAATTTCGGGGGGTCCTATTCCTACAATGAGCAGTTCTTC
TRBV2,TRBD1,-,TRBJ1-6,CASATGAVSPLHF,TGTGCCAGCGCGACAGGGGCAGTATCACCCCTCCACTTT
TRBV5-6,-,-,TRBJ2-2,CASSLRTFGELFF,TGTGCCAGCAGCTTGAGGACTTTCGGGGAGCTGTTTTTT
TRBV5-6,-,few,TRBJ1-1,CASSSPPREAEAFF,TGTGCCAGCAGCTCCCCACCCCGGGAGGCTGAAGCTTTCTTT
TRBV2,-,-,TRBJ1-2,CASSVDRTLNYGYTF,TGTGCCAGCAGCGTCGACAGGACTCTAAACTATGGCTACACCTTC
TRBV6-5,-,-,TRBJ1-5,CASSPRDSNQPQHF,TGTGCCAGCAGTCCTCGAGATAGCAATCAGCCCCAGCATTTT
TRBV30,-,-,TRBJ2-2,CAWSGGSSTGELFF,TGTGCCTGGAGTGGGGGCAGTAGCACCGGGGAGCTGTTTTTT
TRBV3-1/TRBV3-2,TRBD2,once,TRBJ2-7,CASSPRTRAIEQYF,TGTGCCAGCAGCCCTCGGACTAGAGCAATCGAGCAGTACTTC
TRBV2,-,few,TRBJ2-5,CASSEMRLDETQYF,TGTGCCAGCAGTGAAATGCGACTAGACGAGACCCAGTACTTC
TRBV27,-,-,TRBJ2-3,CASSYSEPSTDTQYF,TGTGCCAGCAGTTATTCGGAGCCAAGCACAGATACGCAGTATTTT
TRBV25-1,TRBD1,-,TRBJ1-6,CASRGDRDSYNSPLHF,TGTGCCAGCAGGGGGGACAGGGACTCCTATAATTCACCCCTCCACTTT
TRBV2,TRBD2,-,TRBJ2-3,CASSVGPQREGTDTQYF,TGTGCCAGCAGTGTTGGGCCCCAGCGGGAGGGCACAGATACGCAGTATTTT
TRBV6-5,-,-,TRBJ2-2,CASSLLGELFF,TGTGCCAGCAGTCTATTGGGGGAGCTGTTTTTT
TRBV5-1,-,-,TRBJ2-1,CASSLAEGRSYNEQFF,TGCGCCAGCAGCTTGGCCGAGGGTCGCTCCTACAATGAGCAGTTCTTC
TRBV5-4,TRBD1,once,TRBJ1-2,CASSRGQADYGYTF,TGTGCCAGCAGCCGAGGACAGGCGGACTATGGCTACACCTTC
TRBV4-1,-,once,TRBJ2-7,CASSQDKTRNPYEQYF,TGCGCCAGCAGCCAAGATAAGACTAGAAATCCCTACGAGCAGTACTTC
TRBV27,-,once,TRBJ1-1,CASSLEEGRTEAFF,TGTGCCAGCAGTTTAGAGGAGGGTCGAACTGAAGCTTTCTTT
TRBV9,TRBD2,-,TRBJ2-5,CASSAIGGTSGQETQYF,TGTGCCAGCAGCGCCATCGGCGGGACTAGCGGACAAGAGACCCAGTACTTC
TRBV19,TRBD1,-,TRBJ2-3,CASTETGTGEADTQYF,TGTGCCAGTACCGAGACCGGGACAGGGGAAGCAGATACGCAGTATTTT
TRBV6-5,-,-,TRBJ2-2,CAIRQANTGELFF,TGTGCCATTCGACAGGCGAACACCGGGGAGCTGTTTTTT
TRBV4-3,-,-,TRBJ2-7,CASSQDRGESYEQYF,TGCGCCAGCAGCCAAGACAGGGGGGAATCCTACGAGCAGTACTTC
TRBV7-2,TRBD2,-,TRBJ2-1,CASSFLAGAYNEQFF,TGTGCCAGCAGCTTCCTAGCGGGGGCCTACAATGAGCAGTTCTTC
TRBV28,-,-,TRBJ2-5,CASSLVSRETQYF,TGTGCCAGCAGTTTAGTTAGCAGAGAGACCCAGTACTTC
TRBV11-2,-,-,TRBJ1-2,CASSLQGNYGYTF,TGTGCCAGCAGCCTACAGGGCAACTATGGCTACACCTTC
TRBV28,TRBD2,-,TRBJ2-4,CASSTAGEGANIQYF,TGTGCCAGCAGTACCGCGGGGGAGGGTGCAAACATTCAGTACTTC
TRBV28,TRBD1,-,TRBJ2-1,CASSSTGTGVYNEQFF,TGTGCCAGCAGTAGTACCGGGACAGGAGTGTACAATGAGCAGTTCTTC